Given below is one TCR beta chain in context. In its sample, this clonotype was seen once. Its cognate antigen has yet to be identified. Base qualities were left out, and no much larger clone turns up one base away. A single read makes a weak case. In light of the paper, this sample's treatment or condition label describes: roughly ten-day PBMC culture with coronavirus spike peptide pools or control peptides (ViraFEST assay). The ViraFEST assay, used in the study, expanded antigen-specific T cells with peptide pools and then identified the expanded clonotypes through TCR sequencing. Positive SARS-CoV-2 PCR tests in the convalescent patients dated from March to December 2020, before Alpha, Beta and Delta variants emerged in the United States. Two million PBMCs per well were cultured in IMDM with roughly 5% human AB serum and roughly 9.3 IU/ml IL-2, plus 10 ug/ml peptide pools. Half of the culture medium was replaced with fresh IL-2-containing medium on days 3 and 7. Once the cells had been in culture for ten to eleven days, the EasySep CD4+ T cell isolation kit was used to isolate CD4+ T cells by negative selection. PBMCs were separated from whole blood using Ficoll-Paque Plus gradient centrifugation and then either used fresh or cryopreserved at -140C. Triplicate wells were generally used for each culture condition.

The sample originates from a study of vaccination and CD4 T cells after COVID-19 (dated by TCRdb to 2021 to 2024). Turning to the overall study: Convalescent patients had a positive SARS-CoV-2 result on nasal swab PCR, and of these patients, nine had mild disease and one had severe disease. Participants received two doses of either the Pfizer-BioNTech BNT162b2 vaccine (n=8) or the Moderna mRNA-1273 vaccine (n=2). Control cultures used a CEFX viral epitope pool as positive control, an HIV-1 Nef peptide pool as negative control, or no peptide. The convalescent cohort included six males and four females, with two Hispanic individuals, seven Caucasians, two Asians and one multiracial person. Overlapping spike peptide pools from SARS-CoV-2 and from the common cold coronaviruses HCoV-NL63, HCoV-OC43 and HCoV-229E were used as culture stimuli. Post-COVID blood samples from convalescent patients were collected a median of roughly 100 days after diagnosis, with a range of roughly 35 to 161 days. The time from the second vaccine dose to post-vaccine blood sampling had a median of roughly 72 days and ranged from roughly 12 to 241 days. In over 8 COVID-19 convalescent patients and several infection-naive healthy vaccine recipients, researchers compared the spike-specific CD4+ TCR repertoire from before mRNA vaccination with the repertoire from after.

Library generation was performed with PCR. DNA from cultured CD4+ T cells was subjected to TCR sequencing with the Oncomine TCR Beta short-read assay at the Johns Hopkins FTIC core. The QIAamp micro DNA kit was used to extract genomic DNA from the cultured CD4+ T cells. Oncomine TCR Beta libraries from cultured CD4+ T cells were pooled with unique dual indexes and sequenced on an Illumina iSeq 100. Concerning the study's data processing: Non-productive sequences were filtered out, and CDR3s that did not start with C, did not end with F or W, or were shorter than 7 amino acids were discarded. The MANAFEST web application identified antigen-specific clonotypes by comparing peptide-stimulated wells against reference wells and other culture wells. An FDR below 0.05, an odds ratio above 5, and a productive frequency above 0.1% in at least two of three replicate wells were required for clones to be considered positive. A clonotype counted as cross-reactive if it showed significant expansion both in the SARS-CoV-2 spike wells and in at least one common cold coronavirus spike condition. Similarity between CDR3 sequences was evaluated in R version 3.6.1 using Levenshtein distances (stringdist) and unrooted phylogenetic trees (ape). The public reads were reprocessed in TCRdb via fastp at Q25 and MiXCR, keeping in-frame beta chains. Merged by CDR3 protein, the rows form single entries marked with the most common genes and DNA. The V and J calls, along with clone size, are taken from TCRdb and not from the paper's own processing. The sample table contains fewer than 20,000 distinct CDR3 sequences; only one count was recorded for 53% of them. The ten largest make up around a sixth of the sample.

Broad study findings and their caveats: In convalescent patients, a median approximately 86% of post-vaccine SARS-CoV-2-reactive clones were detected only after vaccination, and vaccine-specific priming was suggested by this finding. The median number of SARS-CoV-2-reactive clonotypes rose from 20 to 25 after infection to 38 after vaccination, but the change was not significant. Nearly all vaccine-specific clones in convalescent patients (304 of 307) were mono-reactive for SARS-CoV-2 spike rather than cross-reactive with common cold coronaviruses. The number of convalescent patients in the study was relatively small, and the study did not examine early timepoints following natural infection.

The starting material was CD4+ T cells from blood, cultured in vitro, obtained before SARS-CoV-2 vaccination. This clonotype was sampled from a human donor who had recovered from COVID-19.

The CDR3 amino acid sequence is: CASSGGGAAYEQYF. In nucleotides, the sequence is TGTGCCAGCAGTGGAGGGGGGGCAGCCTACGAGCAGTACTTC. The rearranged segments are TRBV6-1 and TRBJ2-7; the best D guess is TRBD2, with 7 bases matching. The germline V gene provides CDR1 MNHNS and CDR2 SASEGT. The cysteine opens and the phenylalanine closes a CDR3 of 14 amino acids. This entry keeps only the CDR3 DNA: 42 bases, framed from base 1. The germline ends are 12 bases apart after V is trimmed by 4 bases and J by 2 bases.